This T cell receptor (beta chain) was sequenced in a study of blood T cell repertoires in COVID-19. Looking at the study overall: From the United States, Italy and Spain came samples of acute and convalescent COVID-19. T cells, B-cell-depleted T cells, or PBMCs provided the cDNA or gDNA that served as material.

Per the study methods: Reference gene primer amplification gave estimated nucleated cell counts. TCRdb keeps only in-frame clones here, not all; method: immunoSEQ multiplex PCR. The D gene and trimming were derived from the DNA, and the V and J assignments and clone size from that table. The sample lists around 300,000 clones, around 85% occurring once. V was clipped by 3 bases and J by 5 bases, with 10 bases between them. CDR3 length equals 13 residues. CDR1 is MNHEY and CDR2 is SMNVEV in the germline V gene (reference sequence). Sequencing was done on a sample of peripheral blood. This chain uses TRBV27 with TRBJ1-1, with a possible D match to TRBD1 (5 bases). The sequence came from a human donor in a cohort sampled during active COVID-19. CDR3 DNA sequence: TGTGCCAGCAGTTTCGGGGGTAGGACTGAAGCTTTCTTT. Its translation is CASSFGGRTEAFF.